What follows are 25 T cell receptor beta chains derived from one specimen sequenced in a study. MiXCR, run by TCRdb on the reads, gives a single entry per CDR3 protein. The sample has about 16,000 distinct CDR3 sequences; about 35% are singletons. The sample consisted of blood. The receptors here all came from a human donor.

A word on this clonotype: A read error may explain this, as a much larger clone is one base away. The V call is TRBV18, the J call TRBJ2-4; possibly TRBD2 for D (6 bases). The length of the CDR3 is 13 residues. V was pared by 8 bases and J by 2 bases, with 10 bases between. Germline CDR1 and CDR2: KGHSH and LQKENI. The CDR3 nucleotides are TGTGCCAGCACCGGGGGAACCAAAAACATTCAGTACTTC. It encodes CASTGGTKNIQYF.

By share, this clonotype counts as medium-sized. The CDR3: CASSSTVSYEQYF. CDR3 DNA: TGTGCCAGCAGCTCGACAGTTTCCTACGAGCAGTACTTC. The chain uses TRBV7-9 and TRBJ2-7; perhaps TRBD1 as D (5 bases). From germline, CDR1 is SEHNR and CDR2 FQNEAQ (reference sequence). V was shortened by 4 bases and J by 1 base, with 8 bases between the two germline ends. The CDR3 covers 13 residues.

About this clonotype: This may come from a read error, since a much larger clone is one base off. The chain employs TRBV4-3 and TRBJ2-1; D remains unclear. Germline lookup yields CDR1 LGHNA and CDR2 YSLEER. V gave up 0 bases and J gave up 10 bases, with 10 bases separating them. This CDR3 region has 13 residues. The CDR3 here is CASSQESTYEQFF. CDR3 DNA: TGCGCCAGCAGCCAAGAGTCTACCTACGAGCAGTTCTTC.

The chain combines TRBV20-1 with TRBJ2-7, with TRBD2 as a possible D gene (6 bases). CDR3 length equals 17 residues. Germline CDR1 DFQATT, CDR2 SNEGSKA (reference sequence). Trimming took 0 bases from V and 2 from J, leaving 20 bases between them. The CDR3 DNA reads TGCAGTGCTAGAGATTGGGGTGGGGGGAGGCCCCCCTACGAGCAGTACTTC. Its protein product is CSARDWGGGRPPYEQYF.

The chain employs TRBV18 and TRBJ2-1, with 7 nucleotides matching TRBD2. The germline V gene encodes CDR1 KGHSH and CDR2 LQKENI. The CDR3 runs to 14 residues. CDR3 coding DNA: TGTGCTAGAGAAGCGGCTAGCGGATACAATGAGCAGTTCTTC. As protein: CAREAASGYNEQFF.

The V call is TRBV4-3, the J call TRBJ2-7, with D possibly TRBD1 on 6 matching bases. V was clipped by 0 bases and J by 3 bases, with 27 bases between them. The germline V gene has CDR1 LGHNA and CDR2 YSLEER. The CDR3 has 20 amino acids. CDR3 coding DNA: TGCGCCAGCAGCCAAGATTTAGACAGGCAACTTGGGAACTATGGCTACGAGCAGTACTTC. Translating it yields CASSQDLDRQLGNYGYEQYF.

By share, this clonotype ranks as medium-sized. The V call is TRBV4-2, the J call TRBJ2-7, with D unresolved. This CDR3 is built from 17 residues. Germline V lookup: CDR1 LGHNA, CDR2 YNFKEQ. Trimming cost V 0 bases and J 0 bases, with 15 bases left between them. In DNA form, the CDR3 reads TGTGCCAGCAGCCAAGAATTTGCTAGTCGTAACTCCTACGAGCAGTACTTC. This translates into CASSQEFASRNSYEQYF.

This rearrangement joins TRBV4-3 to TRBJ1-2; no definite D call. The ends were cut back, 0 bases at V and 2 bases at J, with 13 bases in the middle. The CDR3 runs 16 residues. CDR1 is LGHNA, CDR2 YSLEER, per germline. CDR3 DNA: TGCGCCAGCAGCCAAGAACCATACTCGGTCAACTATGGCTACACCTTC. Translation: CASSQEPYSVNYGYTF.

This clonotype has a count of ten or more. The V gene is TRBV18, the J gene TRBJ2-7; 8 bases map to TRBD1. This CDR3 comprises 16 residues. Germline V lookup: CDR1 KGHSH, CDR2 LQKENI. J gave up 5 bases and V 3 bases, and 12 bases lay outside the gene matches. The CDR3 here is CASSPPQGAVTNEQYF. CDR3 in DNA: TGTGCCAGCTCACCCCCGCAGGGGGCGGTTACCAACGAGCAGTACTTC.

The chain has TRBV6-9 and TRBJ1-1; maybe TRBD1 (5 bases). The CDR3 length is 14 residues. V lost 2 bases and J lost 5, with 12 bases in between. The V gene's germline CDR1 is MNHGY and CDR2 SVAAGI. The CDR3 DNA follows: TGTGCCAGCAGTTATCTTACAGGCGGAACTGAAGCTTTCTTT. Translated: CASSYLTGGTEAFF.

The chain employs TRBV4-3 and TRBJ1-3; D not resolved. The CDR3 has 14 residues. The V gene's germline CDR1 is LGHNA and CDR2 YSLEER. Trimming left V 3 bases short and J 9 bases short, with 15 bases between. CDR3: CASSHLLAGGTIYF. The CDR3 region has the DNA TGCGCCAGCAGCCACTTACTAGCGGGAGGCACCATATATTTT.

The CDR3 DNA sequence: TGTGCCACCAGTTCAACCCCGGGAGGATCCGGGGAGCTGTTTTTT. Translating gives CATSSTPGGSGELFF. This chain uses TRBV24-1 with TRBJ2-2; 7 bases align to TRBD2. Germline trimming cut 6 bases from V and 6 bases from J; bases unmatched to any gene: 9. CDR3 length: 15 amino acids. The germline CDR1 and CDR2 sequences are KGHDR and SFDVKD.

Many counts were recorded for this clonotype. This chain joins TRBV4-2 and TRBJ1-5; D uncertain. The V gene's germline CDR1 is LGHNA and CDR2 YNFKEQ. The CDR3 length is 15 residues. V shed 1 base and J shed 5 bases, with 12 bases lying between them. This CDR3 is CASSQGPETYQPQHF. CDR3 DNA sequence: TGTGCCAGCAGCCAAGGCCCGGAAACCTATCAGCCCCAGCATTTT.

This clonotype is medium-sized. This chain connects TRBV4-3 to TRBJ1-5, with a possible D match to TRBD1 (6 bases). The germline V and J ends were trimmed by 0 bases and 3 bases, with 9 bases remaining between them. The length of the CDR3 is 15 residues. The germline gives CDR1 LGHNA, CDR2 YSLEER. CDR3 region: CASSQDRTDNQPQHF. The DNA of the CDR3 is TGCGCCAGCAGCCAAGATCGGACAGACAATCAGCCCCAGCATTTT.

This clonotype was found many times. The J gene is TRBJ1-6, the V gene TRBV4-3; 7 bases map to TRBD1. After removal of 0 bases from V and 2 bases from J, the junction contained 7 bases not matched to a gene. The germline V gene encodes CDR1 LGHNA and CDR2 YSLEER. The CDR3 spans 18 residues. The CDR3 bases are TGCGCCAGCAGCCAAGATGCCGACAGGGATCCCTATAATTCACCCCTCCACTTT. Protein sequence: CASSQDADRDPYNSPLHF.

This clonotype has ten or more counts. The J gene is TRBJ2-3, the V gene TRBV4-3; perhaps TRBD2 as D (5 bases). This CDR3 spans 17 amino acids. Trimming shortened V by 0 bases and J by 6 bases, and 19 bases separated the two germline ends. Germline assignment: CDR1 LGHNA and CDR2 YSLEER. CDR3 sequence reads: CASSQDLGSRPADTQYF. The CDR3 DNA reads as TGCGCCAGCAGCCAAGACCTGGGGAGTCGCCCCGCTGATACGCAGTATTTT.

At least ten counts were recorded for this clonotype. The chain links TRBV4-2 to TRBJ2-7; 12 nucleotides agree with TRBD1. The trim removed 1 base at V and 6 bases at J, leaving 7 bases unmatched. The CDR3 covers 16 residues. The germline CDR1 and CDR2 sequences are LGHNA and YNFKEQ. CDR3 amino acids: CASSQGPGQGASEQYF. CDR3 nucleotide sequence: TGTGCCAGCAGCCAAGGCCCGGGACAGGGGGCGAGCGAGCAGTACTTC.

This clonotype was observed at least ten times. The rearrangement links TRBV20-1 to TRBJ1-5, with TRBD1 as a possible D gene (5 bases). The V gene's germline CDR1 is DFQATT and CDR2 SNEGSKA (reference sequence). There are 16 residues in the CDR3. V dropped 3 bases and J dropped 0 bases, with 15 bases sitting between them. The CDR3 region is CSASGPRQYSNQPQHF. The CDR3 DNA sequence: TGCAGTGCTAGTGGCCCTCGACAGTATAGCAATCAGCCCCAGCATTTT.

The rearrangement joins TRBV10-3 to TRBJ1-1; a possible D gene is TRBD1 (6 bases). From germline, CDR1 is ENHRY and CDR2 SYGVKD. CDR3 length equals 13 residues. V was shortened by 11 bases and J by 3 bases, with 16 bases between the two germline ends. CDR3 loop: CALRTAWDTEAFF. The DNA for the CDR3 is TGTGCCCTCCGGACAGCTTGGGACACTGAAGCTTTCTTT.

This clonotype counts as medium-sized. The V and J genes are TRBV14 and TRBJ1-1, with D possibly TRBD1 on 5 matching bases. Trimming stripped 0 bases from V and 2 bases from J, with 10 bases between. The germline CDR1 and CDR2 sequences are SGHDN and FVKESK. The CDR3 spans 15 residues. The CDR3 nucleotides are TGTGCCAGCAGCCAAGATTGGGGGGATAACACTGAAGCTTTCTTT. It yields the protein CASSQDWGDNTEAFF.

This sequence joins TRBV4-1 and TRBJ2-1, with D perhaps TRBD2 (5 bases). Trimming shortened V by 3 bases and J by 3 bases, and 9 bases separated the two germline ends. This CDR3 comprises 14 residues. CDR1 is MGHRA, CDR2 YSYEKL, per germline. As DNA, the CDR3 is TGCGCCAGCAGCCAGTCCCGGGGCTACAATGAGCAGTTCTTC. It encodes CASSQSRGYNEQFF.

This clonotype has at least ten counts. The rearrangement links TRBV4-3 to TRBJ2-7, with 7 nucleotides matching TRBD1. Per the germline V gene, CDR1 is LGHNA and CDR2 is YSLEER. CDR3 length equals 14 residues. Trimming took 2 bases from V and 5 from J; bases not matched to a gene: 6. CDR3 in amino acids: CASSQQQGPNEQYF. CDR3 nucleotide sequence: TGCGCCAGCAGCCAACAACAGGGGCCCAACGAGCAGTACTTC.

This clonotype was seen many times. The chain is built from TRBV4-2 and TRBJ1-3; D gene ambiguous. Per the germline V gene, CDR1 is LGHNA and CDR2 is YNFKEQ. Deletions cut 0 bases from V and 0 bases from J, with 6 bases between. This CDR3 has 15 amino acids. The CDR3 DNA follows: TGTGCCAGCAGCCAAGAGGGTAGCTCTGGAAACACCATATATTTT. This encodes CASSQEGSSGNTIYF.

This clonotype was observed at least ten times. This rearrangement joins TRBV4-2 to TRBJ2-7; the match to TRBD1 covers 8 bases. The CDR3 sequence is 16 residues long. V dropped 3 bases and J dropped 4; count of bases not matched to a gene: 11. CDR1 and CDR2 (germline): LGHNA, YNFKEQ. The CDR3 DNA reads TGTGCCAGCAGCCAGCTCTCCGGGACAGGCGCTTACGAGCAGTACTTC. Translating it yields CASSQLSGTGAYEQYF.

This clonotype was detected a few times. The rearrangement uses TRBV4-2 and TRBJ2-7; 11 nucleotides match TRBD2. The germline V gene encodes CDR1 LGHNA and CDR2 YNFKEQ. Unmatched junction bases numbered 10, after V lost 4 bases and J lost 5 bases. The CDR3 runs 16 residues. CDR3 sequence: CASSRETSGTRNEQYF. The CDR3 DNA follows: TGTGCCAGCAGCCGAGAGACTAGCGGGACGAGAAACGAGCAGTACTTC.